This T cell receptor beta chain was recorded in a study of response to subunit inactivated influenza vaccine. This clonotype was observed once. As yet, its antigen is unknown. Study-wide points: Authors suggested that a seasonal influenza vaccination recruits few new T cells each time.

Each CDR3 protein gets one entry after TCRdb re-called the RT-PCR reads with MiXCR. Here the sample spans around 760,000 distinct CDR3 sequences, approximately 13% being singletons. The V gene end was trimmed by 4 bases and the J gene end by 13 bases; junction bases not matched to a gene: 13. Germline CDR1 MNHEY, CDR2 SVGEGT. CDR3 length: 15 residues. The sequence derives from a man aged 45-65 years who received an inactivated influenza vaccine. Here the sequenced sample was PBMCs from blood, taken 14 to 15 days before vaccination. The V gene is TRBV6-2 or TRBV6-3, the J gene TRBJ2-1, with TRBD2 matching 10 bases. The CDR3 spells CASSSAGTSAIFQFF. In nucleotides, the CDR3 is TGTGCCAGCAGTTCGGCCGGGACTAGCGCGATTTTCCAGTTCTTC.